This TCR beta chain was profiled in a study of cytomegalovirus exposure and HLA in healthy donors. Germline V gene lookup returns CDR1 MNHEY and CDR2 SMNVEV (reference sequence). Trimming removed 5 bases from V and 3 bases from J, with 16 bases in between. CDR3 size: 16 residues. PCR was performed using 60 Vbeta and 13 Jbeta primers. TCRdb keeps only in-frame clones here, not all; method: immunoSEQ multiplex PCR. There are 150,000 to 200,000 clones in the sample; around 88% occur only once, and under 2.5% lies in the top ten. The sequence was obtained from a woman aged 18-29 years in good health and CMV-seronegative. The chain joins TRBV27 to TRBJ1-4; no firm D call. The sample was PBMCs. DNA for the CDR3: TGTGCCAGCAGTACTCAAACGGAGGTAGCTAATGAAAAACTGTTTTTT. Protein sequence: CASSTQTEVANEKLFF. Together with reference TRBV27 and TRBJ1-4, the CDR3 gives the full variable domain: EAQVTQNPRYLITVTGKKLTVTCSQNMNHEYMSWYRQDPGLGLRQIYYSMNVEVTDKGDVPEGYKVSRKEKRNFPLILESPSPNQTSLYFCASSTQTEVANEKLFFGSGTQLSVL.